Listed here is a single T cell receptor (beta chain). Profiled with immunoSEQ multiplex PCR; TCRdb holds only in-frame clones, not every one. Here the sample spans 50,000 or so clones, approximately 95% being singletons. This record belongs to a study of control samples from healthy donors and cancer patients. V lost 5 bases and J lost 3, with 11 bases in between. This CDR3 spans 13 amino acids. CDR1 SEHNR and CDR2 FQNEAQ come from the germline V gene (reference sequence). The rearrangement joins TRBV7-9 to TRBJ2-7; a possible D gene is TRBD2 (5 bases). This clonotype was sampled from a woman between 18 and 29 years old in good health. What was sequenced was blood. Here the CDR3 reads CASSLDEGYEQYF. The CDR3 region has the DNA TGTGCCAGCAGCCTTGACGAGGGCTACGAGCAGTACTTC.